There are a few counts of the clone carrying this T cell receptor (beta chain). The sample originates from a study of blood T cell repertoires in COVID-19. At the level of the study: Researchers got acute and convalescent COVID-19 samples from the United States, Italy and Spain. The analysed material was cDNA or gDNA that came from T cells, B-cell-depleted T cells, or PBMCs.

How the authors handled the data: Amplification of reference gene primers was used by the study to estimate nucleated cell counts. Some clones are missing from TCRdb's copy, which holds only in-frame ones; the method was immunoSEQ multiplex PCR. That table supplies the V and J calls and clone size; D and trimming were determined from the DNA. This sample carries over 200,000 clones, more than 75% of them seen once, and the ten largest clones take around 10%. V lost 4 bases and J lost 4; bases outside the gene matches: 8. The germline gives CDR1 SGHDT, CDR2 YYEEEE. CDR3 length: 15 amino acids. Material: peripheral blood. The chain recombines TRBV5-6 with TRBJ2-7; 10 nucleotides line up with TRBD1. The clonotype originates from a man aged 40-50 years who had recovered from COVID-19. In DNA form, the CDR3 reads TGTGCCAGCAGCCCGACGACAGGGGGCTTATACGAGCAGTACTTC. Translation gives CASSPTTGGLYEQYF.